This entry lists 26 T cell receptor beta chains sequenced from one sample in a study of blood T cell repertoires in COVID-19. Assay: immunoSEQ multiplex PCR; the TCRdb copy retains only in-frame clones and omits some. The sample yields hundreds of thousands of clones, over 65% seen once. The sequenced sample consisted of peripheral blood. Receptor source: a woman aged 65 to 85 with active or convalescent COVID-19.

This clone showed up just once. V gene TRBV7-2 combines with J gene TRBJ2-7; TRBD1 matches at 9 bases. The CDR3 is made up of 18 amino acids. J was trimmed by 2 bases and V by 2 bases; bases with no gene match: 13. Germline values: CDR1 SGHTA, CDR2 FQGNSA. The CDR3 loop reads CASSLKPPGQGNPYEQYF. The CDR3 DNA is TGTGCCAGCAGCTTAAAACCCCCGGGACAGGGTAACCCCTACGAGCAGTACTTC.

The chain has TRBV6-5 and TRBJ1-1, with 7 bases matching TRBD1. The CDR3 covers 13 residues. From germline, CDR1 is MNHEY and CDR2 SVGAGI. Unmatched junction bases numbered 7, after V lost 7 bases and J lost 5 bases. DNA for the CDR3: TGTGCCAGCACACCAACAGGGGTAACTGAAGCTTTCTTT. Its translation: CASTPTGVTEAFF.

The V and J genes are TRBV7-9 and TRBJ1-1; TRBD1 matches at 8 bases. J was trimmed by 1 base and V by 5 bases; bases with no gene match: 12. Germline assignment: CDR1 SEHNR and CDR2 FQNEAQ (reference sequence). The CDR3 has 17 residues. The CDR3 is CASSPDRVQWRNTEAFF. The DNA of the CDR3 is TGTGCCAGCAGCCCGGACAGGGTTCAGTGGCGGAACACTGAAGCTTTCTTT. The full variable domain, rest sourced from reference TRBV7-9 and TRBJ1-1, is DTGVSQNPRHKITKRGQNVTFRCDPISEHNRLYWYRQTLGQGPEFLTYFQNEAQLEKSRLLSDRFSAERPKGSFSTLEIQRTEQGDSAMYLCASSPDRVQWRNTEAFFGQGTRLTVV.

The V and J genes are TRBV30 and TRBJ2-1; no clear D. The length of the CDR3 is 14 residues. Trimming removed 5 bases from V and 7 bases from J, with 18 bases in between. Germline CDR1 and CDR2: GTSNPN and SVGIG (reference sequence). CDR3 coding DNA: TGTGCCTGGGTCTCGCTGGTTGGCCCTAATGAGCAGTTCTTC. Amino acid sequence: CAWVSLVGPNEQFF.

V gene TRBV5-1 combines with J gene TRBJ1-2; 10 nucleotides align to TRBD1. Germline V gene data show CDR1 as SGHRS and CDR2 as YFSETQ. The CDR3 is 14 amino acids. The trim removed 4 bases at V and 8 bases at J, leaving 8 bases unmatched. The CDR3: CASSRPDRGHGYTF. CDR3 DNA: TGCGCCAGCAGCCGTCCCGACAGGGGGCACGGCTACACCTTC.

This clone has just a few counts. The V gene is TRBV7-9, the J gene TRBJ1-2; 8 nucleotides match TRBD1. Germline values: CDR1 SEHNR, CDR2 FQNEAQ (reference sequence). CDR3 length: 14 residues. The V gene end was trimmed by 6 bases and the J gene end by 4 bases; junction bases not matched to a gene: 7. CDR3 sequence (DNA): TGTGCCAGCAGGGAACCAGGGGGCGTCTATGGCTACACCTTC. Residues: CASREPGGVYGYTF. The entire variable domain, with the rest obtained from reference TRBV7-9 and TRBJ1-2, is as follows: DTGVSQNPRHKITKRGQNVTFRCDPISEHNRLYWYRQTLGQGPEFLTYFQNEAQLEKSRLLSDRFSAERPKGSFSTLEIQRTEQGDSAMYLCASREPGGVYGYTFGSGTRLTVV.

The chain is built from TRBV6-5 and TRBJ2-5; D remains ambiguous. V was clipped by 2 bases and J by 1 base, with 5 bases between them. Germline CDR1 MNHEY, CDR2 SVGAGI. The CDR3 has 13 amino acids. The CDR3 loop is CASSYHTQETQYF. CDR3 sequence (DNA): TGTGCCAGCAGTTACCACACCCAAGAGACCCAGTACTTC.

This clone was counted only a few times. The V call is TRBV6-5, the J call TRBJ2-7, with 8 bases aligning to TRBD1. This CDR3 comprises 15 residues. The V segment lost 7 bases and the J segment 2 bases; nucleotides outside the gene matches: 10. Per germline, CDR1 MNHEY and CDR2 SVGAGI. The chain's CDR3 is CASILRTGRTYEQYF. The CDR3 DNA is TGTGCCAGCATTCTGCGGACAGGGCGGACCTACGAGCAGTACTTC.

V is TRBV5-8 and J is TRBJ2-7; D gene ambiguous. Per germline, CDR1 SGHTS and CDR2 YDEGEE. Trimming stripped 4 bases from V and 4 bases from J, with 12 bases between. The length of the CDR3 is 13 residues. For the CDR3, the DNA is TGTGCCAGCAGCCACTATGAAGTTTACGAGCAGTACTTC. Its translation is CASSHYEVYEQYF. The whole variable domain, remainder taken from reference TRBV5-8 and TRBJ2-7, is EAGVTQSPTHLIKTRGQQATLRCSPISGHTSVYWYQQALGLGLQFLLWYDEGEERNRGNFPPRFSGRQFPNYSSELNVNALELEDSALYLCASSHYEVYEQYFGPGTRLTVT.

This clone turned up a few times. The chain couples TRBV2 to TRBJ2-7; D uncertain. The germline CDR1 and CDR2 sequences are SNHLY and FYNNEI. V was pared by 7 bases and J by 0 bases, with 10 bases between. This CDR3 is built from 13 residues. Written as DNA, the CDR3 is TGTGCCAGCAAGGTAGCTCCCTCCTACGAGCAGTACTTC. Translating it yields CASKVAPSYEQYF.

This clone was seen a single time. The V call is TRBV27, the J call TRBJ2-7; a possible D gene is TRBD2 (6 bases). CDR1 is MNHEY and CDR2 is SMNVEV in the germline V gene (reference sequence). The V and J ends lost 5 bases and 0 bases respectively, with 11 bases between them. The CDR3 has 14 amino acids. This chain's CDR3 is CASSPRDFSYEQYF. The CDR3 nucleotides are TGTGCCAGCAGTCCCCGGGACTTCTCCTACGAGCAGTACTTC.

This clone occurred a few times. This sequence joins TRBV9 and TRBJ1-1, with 8 bases lining up with TRBD1. CDR1 is SGDLS and CDR2 is YYNGEE in the germline V gene. V lost 4 bases and J lost 4; bases outside the gene matches: 6. The CDR3 has 14 residues. The CDR3 reads CASSPRTGFTEAFF. CDR3 coding DNA: TGTGCCAGCAGCCCACGGACAGGGTTCACTGAAGCTTTCTTT.

The rearrangement links TRBV5-1 to TRBJ2-5, with TRBD1 as a possible D gene (6 bases). The germline V gene has CDR1 SGHRS and CDR2 YFSETQ. The CDR3 sequence is 18 residues long. V was cut by 0 bases and J by 3 bases, with 21 bases left in between. As DNA, the CDR3 is TGCGCCAGCAGCTTGGTTAGCGCACAGGGAAATTGGGAAGAGACCCAGTACTTC. Protein sequence: CASSLVSAQGNWEETQYF. Based on the CDR3 plus reference TRBV5-1 and TRBJ2-5, the full variable domain is KAGVTQTPRYLIKTRGQQVTLSCSPISGHRSVSWYQQTPGQGLQFLFEYFSETQRNKGNFPGRFSGRQFSNSRSEMNVSTLELGDSALYLCASSLVSAQGNWEETQYFGPGTRLLVL.

The chain employs TRBV5-4 and TRBJ1-2; D not certain. Between the trimmed V and J ends, which lost 0 bases and 2 bases, there was a span of 8 bases. CDR3 length: 14 residues. The germline gives CDR1 SGHNT, CDR2 YYREEE (reference sequence). Written as DNA, the CDR3 is TGTGCCAGCAGCTTGGGACTGATCAACTATGGCTACACCTTC. Translation: CASSLGLINYGYTF.

The V call is TRBV15, the J call TRBJ1-3, with TRBD1 matching 7 bases. CDR1 is LNHNV, CDR2 YYDKDF, per germline (reference sequence). J gave up 7 bases and V 6 bases, and 12 bases lay outside the gene matches. This CDR3 is 15 amino acids long. The CDR3 loop reads CATRPRRTGGNTIYF. The DNA for the CDR3 is TGTGCCACCAGGCCGAGACGGACAGGTGGGAACACCATATATTTT. Supplemented by reference TRBV15 and TRBJ1-3, the full variable domain reads DAMVIQNPRYQVTQFGKPVTLSCSQTLNHNVMYWYQQKSSQAPKLLFHYYDKDFNNEADTPDNFQSRRPNTSFCFLDIRSPGLGDTAMYLCATRPRRTGGNTIYFGEGSWLTVV.

The chain employs TRBV7-9 and TRBJ1-2, with D possibly TRBD1 on 5 matching bases. The V and J ends lost 2 bases and 4 bases respectively, with 11 bases between them. This CDR3 region has 14 residues. Germline CDR1 reads SEHNR; CDR2 reads FQNEAQ (reference sequence). CDR3 sequence (DNA): TGTGCCAGCAGCTTAATCCAGGGAGGCTATGGCTACACCTTC. Amino acid sequence: CASSLIQGGYGYTF.

V is TRBV5-4 and J is TRBJ2-2; no definite D call. V lost 2 bases and J 1 base, leaving 9 bases between the germline ends. Germline V gives CDR1 SGHNT, CDR2 YYREEE (reference sequence). This CDR3 is built from 15 residues. This CDR3 reads CASSFAGLNTGELFF. The CDR3 bases are TGTGCCAGCAGCTTTGCAGGATTGAACACCGGGGAGCTGTTTTTT.

This clone occurred once. The J gene is TRBJ2-1, the V gene TRBV12-3 or TRBV12-4; D ambiguous. This CDR3 contains 12 residues. Trimming stripped 7 bases from V and 4 bases from J, with 8 bases between. Written as DNA, the CDR3 is TGTGCCAGCAACCCGCTATACAATGAGCAGTTCTTC. Encoded protein: CASNPLYNEQFF.

This clone was seen a single time. The CDR3 region is CASSRTPDRGAGELFF. The CDR3 region has the DNA TGTGCCAGCAGCCGAACCCCGGACAGGGGTGCCGGGGAGCTGTTTTTT. The chain links TRBV7-9 to TRBJ2-2; TRBD1 aligns across 9 bases. The CDR3 totals 16 residues. With V trimmed by 5 bases and J by 6 bases, 10 bases remained unmatched. Germline-derived CDR1 and CDR2 are SEHNR and FQNEAQ (reference sequence).

This sequence joins TRBV24-1 and TRBJ2-1; 10 bases fit TRBD2. CDR3 length: 16 amino acids. The ends lost 3 bases at V and 3 bases at J; junction bases unmatched: 4. In germline, CDR1 is KGHDR, CDR2 SFDVKD. CDR3 nucleotides: TGTGCCACCAGTGATCCCCAGCGGGGGGGCTACAATGAGCAGTTCTTC. This codes for CATSDPQRGGYNEQFF.

V gene TRBV7-9 combines with J gene TRBJ1-2; 10 bases match TRBD1. This CDR3 comprises 15 residues. V lost 5 bases, J lost 8 bases, and 11 bases stayed unmatched. Germline V gives CDR1 SEHNR, CDR2 FQNEAQ (reference sequence). The DNA of the CDR3 is TGTGCCAGCAGCCCCGGGACAGGGGAAGGTCGGGGCTACACCTTC. It translates to CASSPGTGEGRGYTF.

This clone has just a few counts. The gene calls are TRBV11-2 and TRBJ1-1; perhaps TRBD1 as D (5 bases). V was pared by 5 bases and J by 5 bases, with 12 bases between. This CDR3 comprises 13 residues. Germline V lookup: CDR1 SGHAT, CDR2 FQNNGV. CDR3 loop: CASSPWGETEAFF. The CDR3 bases are TGTGCCAGCAGCCCCTGGGGGGAAACTGAAGCTTTCTTT. Filled out from reference TRBV11-2 and TRBJ1-1, the complete variable domain reads EAGVAQSPRYKIIEKRQSVAFWCNPISGHATLYWYQQILGQGPKLLIQFQNNGVVDDSQLPKDRFSAERLKGVDSTLKIQPAKLEDSAVYLCASSPWGETEAFFGQGTRLTVV.

V and J are TRBV7-8 and TRBJ1-2; 8 bases are shared with TRBD1. There are 14 residues in the CDR3. CDR1 and CDR2 from the germline V gene are SGHVS and FQNEAQ. The V gene end was trimmed by 5 bases and the J gene end by 4 bases; junction bases not matched to a gene: 6. The CDR3 here is CASSTSTGAYGYTF. The CDR3 nucleotides read TGTGCCAGCAGCACCTCGACAGGGGCCTATGGCTACACCTTC.

V gene TRBV5-4 combines with J gene TRBJ2-5, with D possibly being TRBD2 (6 bases). This CDR3 spans 15 amino acids. Trimming took 4 bases from V and 4 from J, leaving 17 bases between them. Germline CDR1 reads SGHNT; CDR2 reads YYREEE (reference sequence). The CDR3 DNA reads as TGTGCCAGCAGCCGACTTAGCGGCGGGTTAGAGACCCAGTACTTC. The encoded protein is CASSRLSGGLETQYF.

The rearrangement uses TRBV24-1 and TRBJ2-3, with 8 bases identical to TRBD2. Per germline, CDR1 KGHDR and CDR2 SFDVKD. The CDR3 loop spans 14 amino acids. V gave up 1 base and J gave up 12 bases; unmatched junction bases: 8. The CDR3 sequence is CATSDLTGTSHQYF. For the CDR3, the DNA is TGTGCCACCAGTGATTTAACCGGGACTAGTCATCAGTATTTT.

The chain recombines TRBV3-1 (or the pseudogene TRBV3-2) with TRBJ2-1; 7 bases match TRBD1. V trimming: 1 base; J trimming: 4 bases; junction bases outside the gene matches: 4. Germline lookup yields CDR1 LGHDT and CDR2 YNNKEL (reference sequence). The CDR3 length is 15 residues. CDR3 protein: CASSQVRGQYNEQFF. The CDR3 DNA is TGTGCCAGCAGCCAAGTTAGGGGACAGTACAATGAGCAGTTCTTC.